This note documents a single T cell receptor (beta chain) sequence. Its specificity is unknown. These data belong to a study of T cells in Graves' hyperthyroidism and ophthalmopathy. Study-wide points: Classification by a 13 V-J model distinguished ophthalmopathy from stable hyperthyroidism.

Amplification yielded TCR beta CDR3 regions, with RNA transcripts as the source. The TCR CDR3 was amplified in a first-round RT-PCR using the HTBI primer set. In TCRdb, the multiplex PCR reads were re-called with MiXCR into one record per CDR3 protein. The sample has 480,000 or so distinct CDR3 sequences; 40% to 50% are singletons. The CDR3 runs to 15 residues. Trimming left V 0 bases short and J 5 bases short, with 13 bases between. CDR1 and CDR2 (germline): SGHAT, FQNNGV. V and J are TRBV11-2 and TRBJ2-5; D remains unclear. The source material was peripheral blood or thyroid tissue (not recorded which). The TCR originated in an adult woman with Graves' disease, either hyperthyroidism or ophthalmopathy (not recorded which). DNA for the CDR3: TGTGCCAGCAGCTTAGACAAACGGAGTTGGGAGACCCAGTACTTC. Residues: CASSLDKRSWETQYF.